Listed below are T cell receptor beta chains from one sample, sequenced in a study of T cell repertoires in ileal Crohn's disease. Clones were read by immunoSEQ multiplex PCR, and TCRdb kept only the in-frame ones, dropping some. This sample has several thousand clones, with 80% to 90% found just once. Sequenced input: ileal tissue. These receptors were obtained from an adult with Crohn's disease. The conserved cysteine and the conserved F or W are not part of the CDR3 here. D genes are given only for firm matches.

CDR3 protein,V gene,D gene,J gene
AISDNLPANYGYT,TRBV10-3,.,TRBJ1-2
ASSPGLAGLNEQF,TRBV5-8,TRBD2,TRBJ2-1
ASSLSPGGSVDNEQF,TRBV5-8,.,TRBJ2-1
ASSLGTAQTPYEQY,TRBV5-1,.,TRBJ2-7
ASSTTGGDYEQY,TRBV18,TRBD1,TRBJ2-7
ATSVGLARGYEQY,TRBV15,.,TRBJ2-7
ASSLSRRGGGGTNEQF,TRBV7-9,.,TRBJ2-1
ASSLRAGQGY,TRBV7-2,TRBD1,TRBJ2-7
ASSNPGTAYSNQPQH,TRBV19,TRBD1,TRBJ1-5
ASSEPGGRSGANVLT,TRBV25-1,TRBD2,TRBJ2-6
ASSQAGLRETQY,TRBV4-2,.,TRBJ2-5
ASSLREAPYEQY,TRBV2,TRBD2,TRBJ2-7
ASSTRTENTEAF,TRBV19,.,TRBJ1-1
ASSPRDSNSYNEQF,TRBV4-1,.,TRBJ2-1
ASSLGLLDGSSYNEQF,TRBV27,.,TRBJ2-1
ASSLGDQPQH,TRBV5-5,.,TRBJ1-5
ASSDSGGVDYGYT,TRBV6-5,TRBD1,TRBJ1-2
AKGGFSYEQY,TRBV23-1,.,TRBJ2-7
ASTRPGELNTEAF,TRBV6-1,.,TRBJ1-1
ASSRGQNMNTEAF,TRBV5-4,TRBD1,TRBJ1-1
ASSYEAGDGYT,TRBV6-5,.,TRBJ1-2
ASSSSGKAEDTQY,TRBV5-1,TRBD2,TRBJ2-3
AISDGLAGDRETQY,TRBV10-3,TRBD2,TRBJ2-5
ASSLASGLETQY,TRBV7-8,TRBD2,TRBJ2-5
ASSWGRTSGSGIYEQY,TRBV5-1,TRBD2,TRBJ2-7
ASSLPGTLEQY,TRBV7-2,.,TRBJ2-7
ASSSQGYGYT,TRBV11-2,.,TRBJ1-2
ATSRGQGLTNYGYT,TRBV15,TRBD1,TRBJ1-2
ASSYVSGGYNEQF,TRBV6-5,TRBD2,TRBJ2-1
ASSSMDRVTYGYT,TRBV27,TRBD1,TRBJ1-2
ASSLAPSTDTQY,TRBV7-9,.,TRBJ2-3
ASSKQGPAGGELF,TRBV21-1,.,TRBJ2-2
ATSRSGGQRNQPQH,TRBV15,.,TRBJ1-5
ASGGGGGNTGELF,TRBV19,.,TRBJ2-2
ASKESGWGYNEQF,TRBV6-5,.,TRBJ2-1
ASSPPNRGENTEAF,TRBV18,TRBD1,TRBJ1-1
ATRGGGRPNTGELF,TRBV27,TRBD2,TRBJ2-2
ASSTSGANQPQH,TRBV25-1,.,TRBJ1-5
ASRDRGKGYGYT,TRBV2,TRBD1,TRBJ1-2
ASSRGGGQGSFGEAF,TRBV7-9,TRBD1,TRBJ1-1
ASRWTGVTDTQY,TRBV4-2,TRBD1,TRBJ2-3
ASSPRGGDTTEAF,TRBV18,.,TRBJ1-1
ASSKHRVYYNEQF,TRBV21-1,.,TRBJ2-1
ASTPGVEGGYT,TRBV11-2,.,TRBJ1-2
ASSFPSGRGDTQY,TRBV5-1,TRBD2,TRBJ2-3
ASSDPGLAANEQY,TRBV6-1,TRBD2,TRBJ2-7
ASGGAGTYNEQF,TRBV5-4,TRBD2,TRBJ2-1
ASSLASGRVLYEQY,TRBV5-1,TRBD2,TRBJ2-7
ASSPSGFYEQY,TRBV7-3,.,TRBJ2-7
ARSFNRFDEQY,TRBV5-3,.,TRBJ2-7
ASNPGTELYGYT,TRBV5-6,TRBD1,TRBJ1-2
ASSSGGENTEAF,TRBV6-4,TRBD1,TRBJ1-1
ASSQSRANTGELF,TRBV16,.,TRBJ2-2
SVLGSGLLNGYT,TRBV29-1,.,TRBJ1-2
AISPQGARQPQH,TRBV10-3,TRBD1,TRBJ1-5